A single sample gave rise to the 9 T cell receptor beta chains below, sequenced in a study of metastatic and nonmetastatic thyroid tumors. TCRdb re-called clones via MiXCR from the PCR reads. The data show about 22,000 clones, roughly 18% seen once. No treatment of any kind had been given to any patient before thyroid surgery. The sequenced sample consisted of adjacent normal tissue. The receptor set was obtained from a male donor with papillary thyroid cancer or a benign thyroid nodule (not recorded which). Some clones in this sample may be carry-over from other donors' samples.

The chain has TRBV9 and TRBJ2-1; 9 bases agree with TRBD2. This CDR3 is 15 amino acids long. V shed 3 bases and J 9 bases; nucleotides not matched to a gene: 10. Germline CDR1 is SGDLS and CDR2 is YYNGEE. CDR3 DNA: TGTGCCAGCAGCGCAAGCGGGAGGACTAACAGTGAGCAGTTCTTC. It codes for CASSASGRTNSEQFF.

This clone was recorded many times. The rearrangement uses TRBV30 and TRBJ2-1, with D perhaps given as TRBD1 or TRBD2 (5 bases each). V lost 3 bases and J lost 6, with 15 bases in between. The CDR3 is 14 residues long. The germline V gene has CDR1 GTSNPN and CDR2 SVGIG (reference sequence). Here the CDR3 DNA reads TGTGCCTGGAGGATAGAGGGGAATGCCAATGAGCAGTTCTTC. It yields the protein CAWRIEGNANEQFF.

This clone is termed medium-sized. This rearrangement joins TRBV6-4 to TRBJ2-1; 10 positions match TRBD2. The V segment lost 2 bases and the J segment 9 bases; nucleotides outside the gene matches: 7. This CDR3 spans 15 amino acids. Germline lookup yields CDR1 MRHNA and CDR2 SNTAGT. The CDR3: CASSDVGTSVSEQFF. CDR3 coding DNA: TGTGCCAGCAGTGACGTCGGGACTAGCGTCAGTGAGCAGTTCTTC.

Sample share makes this clone medium-sized. The chain has TRBV2 and TRBJ2-7, with D unresolved. V lost 2 bases, J lost 5 bases, and 10 bases lay in between. The CDR3 extends over 13 amino acids. CDR1 and CDR2 from the germline V gene are SNHLY and FYNNEI. The DNA for the CDR3 is TGTGCCAGCAGTGAAAATTCAATGGACGAGCAGTACTTC. Its translation: CASSENSMDEQYF.

For this clone: At one end the junction does not follow the germline gene, possibly because of a read error. The CDR3 region has the DNA TGTGCCAGCAGTCCCATTGGACAGTTTAATGAAAAACTTTTTTTT. Protein: CASSPIGQFNEKLFF. This chain connects TRBV28 to TRBJ1-4, with D perhaps matching TRBD1 (6 bases). This CDR3 region has 15 residues. Looked up from germline, CDR1 is MDHEN and CDR2 is SYDVKM.

This clone was observed a few times. CDR3 protein: CASSPDRGGTQYF. The CDR3 coding sequence is TGTGCCAGCAGTCCGGACAGGGGTGGGACCCAGTACTTC. This chain connects TRBV7-2 to TRBJ2-5; 9 nucleotides align to TRBD1. V was clipped by 6 bases and J by 7 bases; unmatched bases: 6. Per the germline V gene, CDR1 is SGHTA and CDR2 is FQGNSA. This CDR3 has 13 amino acids. The entire variable domain, with the rest obtained from reference TRBV7-2 and TRBJ2-5, is as follows: GAGVSQSPSNKVTEKGKDVELRCDPISGHTALYWYRQSLGQGLEFLIYFQGNSAPDKSGLPSDRFSAERTGGSVSTLTIQRTQQEDSAVYLCASSPDRGGTQYFGPGTRLLVL.

This clone has ten or more counts. The V call is TRBV5-1, the J call TRBJ1-1; D not resolved. Trimming took off 1 base at V and 6 bases at J, with 13 bases between the two ends. The CDR3 is 14 residues long. Germline CDR1 reads SGHRS; CDR2 reads YFSETQ. This CDR3 is CASSLISPTSEAFF. In DNA form, the CDR3 reads TGCGCCAGCAGCTTGATTTCCCCGACATCTGAAGCTTTCTTT. The full variable domain, its missing parts supplied by reference TRBV5-1 and TRBJ1-1, is KAGVTQTPRYLIKTRGQQVTLSCSPISGHRSVSWYQQTPGQGLQFLFEYFSETQRNKGNFPGRFSGRQFSNSRSEMNVSTLELGDSALYLCASSLISPTSEAFFGQGTRLTVV.

This clone was counted many times. The CDR3: CASSQDRLNPLVKNIQYF. As DNA, the CDR3 is TGTGCCAGCAGCCAAGATAGGCTGAACCCCTTAGTCAAAAACATTCAGTACTTC. The chain uses TRBV3-1 and TRBJ2-4; D ambiguous. Germline V gene lookup returns CDR1 LGHDT and CDR2 YNNKEL (reference sequence). With 0 bases removed from V and 3 bases from J, the gap between germline ends came to 18 bases. The CDR3 runs to 18 residues.

This clone was recorded many times. The chain uses TRBV30 and TRBJ1-2; no definite D call. Germline V lookup: CDR1 GTSNPN, CDR2 SVGIG (reference sequence). CDR3 length: 11 residues. V dropped 3 bases and J dropped 8 bases, with 10 bases sitting between them. CDR3 region: CAWRPTRGYTF. DNA for the CDR3: TGTGCCTGGAGGCCTACTAGGGGCTACACCTTC.